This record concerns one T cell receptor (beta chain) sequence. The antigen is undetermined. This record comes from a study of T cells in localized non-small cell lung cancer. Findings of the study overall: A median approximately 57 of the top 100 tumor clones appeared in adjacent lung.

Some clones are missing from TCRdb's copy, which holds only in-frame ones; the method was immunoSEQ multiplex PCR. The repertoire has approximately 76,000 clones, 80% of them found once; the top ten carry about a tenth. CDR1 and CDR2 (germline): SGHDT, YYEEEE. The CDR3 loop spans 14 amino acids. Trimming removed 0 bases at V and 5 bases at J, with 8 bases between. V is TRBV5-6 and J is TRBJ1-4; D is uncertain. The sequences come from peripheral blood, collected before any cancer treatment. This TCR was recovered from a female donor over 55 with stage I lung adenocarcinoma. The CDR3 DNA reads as TGTGCCAGCAGCTTGGCTCAGCGAAATGAAAAACTGTTTTTT. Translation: CASSLAQRNEKLFF. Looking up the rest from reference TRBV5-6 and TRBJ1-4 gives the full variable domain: DAGVTQSPTHLIKTRGQQVTLRCSPKSGHDTVSWYQQALGQGPQFIFQYYEEEERQRGNFPDRFSGHQFPNYSSELNVNALLLGDSALYLCASSLAQRNEKLFFGSGTQLSVL.